Below are 29 T cell receptor beta chains sequenced from a single sample in a study of T-cell reconstitution after alpha-beta-depleted transplantation in children. Using unique molecular identifiers, the investigators prepared the TCRbeta library. In TCRdb, the PCR reads were re-called with MiXCR into one record per CDR3 protein. The table lists about 210,000 distinct CDR3 sequences, roughly 15% of them singletons, with about two fifths in the top ten. The material sequenced was PBMCs, mostly from graft donor cells, taken 360 days after TCRalphabeta/CD19-depleted stem cell transplant. Receptors were obtained from a male patient under 10 years old who had a stem cell transplant for acute lymphoblastic leukemia, so the T cells may come from the graft donor.

V and J are TRBV5-1 and TRBJ1-6; D gene ambiguous. V was clipped by 3 bases and J by 15 bases, with 16 bases between them. Germline V gene data show CDR1 as SGHRS and CDR2 as YFSETQ. This CDR3 is 13 amino acids long. The CDR3 bases are TGCGCCAGCAGCTCACACCGGTTTCTTCGCCTCCACTTT. Amino acids: CASSSHRFLRLHF.

This clonotype was picked up a small number of times. V usage is TRBV12-3 or TRBV12-4 and J usage is TRBJ2-1; D is undetermined. V was shortened by 3 bases and J by 0 bases, with 6 bases between the two germline ends. CDR3 size: 14 residues. Here the CDR3 DNA reads TGTGCCAGCAGTTTGGAAGGCTCCTACAATGAGCAGTTCTTC. Its translation is CASSLEGSYNEQFF.

This clonotype was counted many times. V and J are TRBV12-3 or TRBV12-4 and TRBJ1-1, with D tentatively TRBD1 (6 bases). Trimming shortened V by 4 bases and J by 4 bases, and 31 bases separated the two germline ends. CDR3 length: 20 residues. CDR3 DNA: TGTGCCAGCAGTTACTTTTGGGGGACACTGTCGCGGGTAAGGGTCACTGAAGCTTTCTTT. This translates into CASSYFWGTLSRVRVTEAFF.

This clonotype was observed a few times. This sequence joins TRBV28 and TRBJ2-7; D perhaps matches TRBD1 (5 bases). The CDR3 covers 14 residues. CDR1 is MDHEN and CDR2 is SYDVKM in the germline V gene. The ends were cut back, 1 base at V and 3 bases at J, with 10 bases in the middle. The DNA of the CDR3 is TGTGCCAGCAGTTTATCTTTGACAGACTACGAGCAGTACTTC. Translating gives CASSLSLTDYEQYF.

This clonotype was counted between two and nine times. The chain joins TRBV7-2 to TRBJ1-4, with D perhaps TRBD1 (6 bases). V lost 2 bases and J lost 6, with 13 bases in between. CDR1 is SGHTA and CDR2 is FQGNSA in the germline V gene. CDR3 length: 15 amino acids. The CDR3: CASSLNRVLDEKLFF. In nucleotides, the CDR3 is TGTGCCAGCAGCTTAAACAGGGTTTTGGATGAAAAACTGTTTTTT.

This clonotype has just a few counts. V is TRBV30 and J is TRBJ2-3; TRBD2 is a possible D gene (6 bases). V was shortened by 2 bases and J by 9 bases, with 12 bases between the two germline ends. CDR1 is GTSNPN, CDR2 SVGIG, per germline (reference sequence). This CDR3 has 12 amino acids. CDR3 sequence reads: CAWSSRLGTQYF. The CDR3 region has the DNA TGTGCCTGGAGTTCCAGACTAGGAACGCAGTATTTT.

This sequence joins TRBV27 and TRBJ2-5, with TRBD2 as a possible D gene (6 bases). V was shortened by 5 bases and J by 2 bases, with 12 bases between the two germline ends. This CDR3 comprises 14 residues. Germline V gene sequence: CDR1 MNHEY, CDR2 SMNVEV (reference sequence). As DNA, the CDR3 is TGTGCCAGCAGTCGACTAGACCAACAAGAGACCCAGTACTTC. It yields the protein CASSRLDQQETQYF.

This chain joins TRBV12-3 or TRBV12-4 and TRBJ2-7; D is possibly TRBD1 (6 bases). CDR3 size: 14 residues. With 3 bases removed from V and 2 bases from J, the gap between germline ends came to 11 bases. CDR3 protein: CASSFTRGPYEQYF. The DNA of the CDR3 is TGTGCCAGCAGTTTTACCAGGGGCCCCTACGAGCAGTACTTC.

J is TRBJ1-1 and V is TRBV7-6; no clear D. This CDR3 comprises 12 residues. V was cut by 6 bases and J by 4 bases, with 9 bases left in between. CDR1 and CDR2 (germline): SGHVS, FNYEAQ. CDR3 sequence (DNA): TGTGCCAGCAGTCCGGGATCCACTGAAGCTTTCTTT. This codes for CASSPGSTEAFF.

This clonotype occurred a few times. The chain combines TRBV29-1 with TRBJ1-2; D may be TRBD1 (5 bases). V was pared by 6 bases and J by 8 bases, with 10 bases between. The CDR3 extends over 10 amino acids. Germline V gene lookup returns CDR1 SQVTM and CDR2 ANQGSEA. Here the CDR3 reads CSVREGGYTF. CDR3 nucleotide sequence: TGCAGCGTCCGCGAGGGGGGCTACACCTTC.

The rearrangement uses TRBV5-1 and TRBJ1-1, with 9 bases that match TRBD1. This CDR3 has 13 amino acids. The ends lost 3 bases at V and 5 bases at J; junction bases unmatched: 2. CDR1 and CDR2 (germline): SGHRS, YFSETQ. CDR3 coding DNA: TGCGCCAGCAGCTCTGGGACAGGGACTGAAGCTTTCTTT. The encoded protein is CASSSGTGTEAFF.

V gene TRBV2 combines with J gene TRBJ2-7; D might be TRBD1 (5 bases). This CDR3 is built from 11 residues. Germline assignment: CDR1 SNHLY and CDR2 FYNNEI. The V end was cut by 8 bases, the J end by 3 bases, with 8 bases between. This CDR3 is CASDSNYEQYF. CDR3 DNA sequence: TGTGCCAGCGACAGCAACTACGAGCAGTACTTC.

This clonotype was detected many times. The chain uses TRBV11-2 and TRBJ2-6; 11 bases agree with TRBD2. Trimming at V came to 1 base and at J to 0 bases, leaving 2 bases not matched to a gene. This CDR3 is 18 amino acids long. The germline CDR1 and CDR2 sequences are SGHAT and FQNNGV. As DNA, the CDR3 is TGTGCCAGCAGCTTAGTAGCGGGGGGGCTCTCTGGGGCCAACGTCCTGACTTTC. Translation: CASSLVAGGLSGANVLTF.

This chain connects TRBV20-1 to TRBJ1-3; 9 bases agree with TRBD1. V dropped 2 bases and J dropped 7; count of bases not matched to a gene: 9. The germline gives CDR1 DFQATT, CDR2 SNEGSKA (reference sequence). This CDR3 is 15 amino acids long. CDR3 sequence (DNA): TGCAGTGCTAGATTAGCGGGACAGGGTTGGAACACCATATATTTT. It is translated as CSARLAGQGWNTIYF.

This clonotype has just a few counts. The rearrangement links TRBV7-9 to TRBJ2-3; D is uncertain. Trimming pared 1 base from V and 15 bases from J, leaving 14 bases between. The CDR3 loop spans 12 amino acids. The germline gives CDR1 SEHNR, CDR2 FQNEAQ (reference sequence). The CDR3 reads CASSLEANLGYF. The CDR3 coding sequence is TGTGCCAGCAGCTTAGAGGCCAATCTGGGATATTTT. The full variable domain, completed using reference TRBV7-9 and TRBJ2-3, is DTGVSQNPRHKITKRGQNVTFRCDPISEHNRLYWYRQTLGQGPEFLTYFQNEAQLEKSRLLSDRFSAERPKGSFSTLEIQRTEQGDSAMYLCASSLEANLGYFGPGTRLTVL.

This clonotype was found a few times. The chain has TRBV7-2 and TRBJ2-4, with D tentatively TRBD2 (6 bases). CDR3 size: 14 residues. Germline values: CDR1 SGHTA, CDR2 FQGNSA. Between the trimmed V and J ends, which lost 4 bases and 7 bases, there was a span of 14 bases. The CDR3: CASSSSWGDNIQYF. The CDR3 DNA sequence: TGTGCCAGCAGCTCTTCGTGGGGGGATAACATTCAGTACTTC.

V and J are TRBV12-3 or TRBV12-4 and TRBJ2-7; no firm D call. V lost 4 bases, J lost 3 bases, and 16 bases lay in between. The length of the CDR3 is 15 residues. CDR3 region: CASSSGPAEIYEQYF. As DNA, the CDR3 is TGTGCCAGCAGTTCAGGACCGGCAGAAATCTACGAGCAGTACTTC.

V usage is TRBV28 and J usage is TRBJ2-7; 11 bases map to TRBD2. Germline values: CDR1 MDHEN, CDR2 SYDVKM. Trimming took 4 bases from V and 7 from J; bases not matched to a gene: 9. The CDR3 totals 15 residues. CDR3 bases: TGTGCCAGCAGTTCACTAGCGGGGGACCCTAAGGAGCAGTACTTC. Protein product: CASSSLAGDPKEQYF.

The rearrangement uses TRBV7-2 and TRBJ2-2, with D unclear. The CDR3 is 14 residues long. Trimming took 1 base from V and 6 from J, leaving 9 bases between them. Germline V gives CDR1 SGHTA, CDR2 FQGNSA. CDR3 coding DNA: TGTGCCAGCAGCTTAGGGCCGGACGCCGGGGAGCTGTTTTTT. This encodes CASSLGPDAGELFF.

This sequence joins TRBV10-2 and TRBJ2-7; perhaps TRBD2 as D (5 bases). The CDR3 has 14 amino acids. Trimming stripped 6 bases from V and 0 bases from J, with 12 bases between. Germline lookup yields CDR1 WSHSY and CDR2 SAAADI. The CDR3, as DNA: TGCGCCAGCAGGTTGGCGGGCCTCTCCTACGAGCAGTACTTC. Protein: CASRLAGLSYEQYF.

This chain links TRBV18 with TRBJ2-7; D may be TRBD2 (6 bases). Trimming left V 2 bases short and J 6 bases short, with 11 bases between. The CDR3 is 13 amino acids. CDR1 and CDR2 from the germline V gene are KGHSH and LQKENI. CDR3 loop: CASSPEGLSEQYF. The CDR3 DNA reads TGTGCCAGCTCACCAGAGGGACTTTCCGAGCAGTACTTC.

This chain joins TRBV18 and TRBJ1-4; 7 positions match TRBD1. The CDR3 has 16 residues. Germline CDR1 is KGHSH and CDR2 is LQKENI. V trimming: 3 bases; J trimming: 0 bases; junction bases outside the gene matches: 4. Here the CDR3 reads CASSPDRDPTNEKLFF. CDR3 bases: TGTGCCAGCTCACCCGACAGGGATCCAACTAATGAAAAACTGTTTTTT.

This clonotype was seen a few times. The chain is built from TRBV5-4 and TRBJ2-1, with D possibly being TRBD2 (5 bases). The CDR3 covers 11 residues. Trimming removed 7 bases at V and 8 bases at J, with 10 bases between. The germline gives CDR1 SGHNT, CDR2 YYREEE (reference sequence). CDR3 DNA sequence: TGTGCCAGCCAAACTAGGGATGAGCAGTTCTTC. The encoded protein is CASQTRDEQFF.

In this sample, this clonotype turned up a few times. The chain joins TRBV7-9 to TRBJ2-7; the D call may be TRBD1 or TRBD2 (5 bases each). The CDR3 is 14 amino acids. The V gene lost 5 bases and the J gene lost 0 bases, with 11 bases spanning the gap. Germline V lookup: CDR1 SEHNR, CDR2 FQNEAQ (reference sequence). The DNA for the CDR3 is TGTGCCAGCAGCCCCCGGGGCAACTCCTACGAGCAGTACTTC. It translates to CASSPRGNSYEQYF.

This sequence joins TRBV11-2 and TRBJ2-3; 8 nucleotides match TRBD1. This CDR3 is 14 amino acids long. V shed 5 bases and J 2 bases; nucleotides not matched to a gene: 3. Germline CDR1 SGHAT, CDR2 FQNNGV. The CDR3 here is CASSHRGITDTQYF. The CDR3 coding sequence is TGTGCCAGCAGCCACAGGGGGATCACAGATACGCAGTATTTT.

This clonotype was counted only a few times. The CDR3 nucleotides read TGTGCCAGCAGCTCTGCCACCGGGACAGAAGCTTTCTTT. Translated, it gives CASSSATGTEAFF. This rearrangement joins TRBV7-2 to TRBJ1-1; weak D call: TRBD1 (6 bases). The CDR3 loop spans 13 amino acids. Per germline, CDR1 SGHTA and CDR2 FQGNSA. V was trimmed by 4 bases and J by 8 bases, leaving 14 bases between them.

This clonotype was seen more than once but under ten times. V and J are TRBV27 and TRBJ2-1; D remains unclear. Trimming left V 6 bases short and J 3 bases short, with 15 bases between. The CDR3 is 15 amino acids. Germline CDR1 and CDR2: MNHEY and SMNVEV (reference sequence). CDR3 nucleotides: TGTGCCAGCAGCCCTGGCTCCCCTTACTACAATGAGCAGTTCTTC. Its translation is CASSPGSPYYNEQFF.

This clonotype was detected only a few times. V is TRBV10-1 and J is TRBJ2-7, with D possibly TRBD1 on 5 matching bases. Trimming took 6 bases from V and 3 from J, leaving 9 bases between them. The CDR3 has 12 residues. Per the germline V gene, CDR1 is WNHNN and CDR2 is SYGVQD (reference sequence). The CDR3 bases are TGCGCCAGCAGCCAGGGAATCTACGAGCAGTACTTC. Residues: CASSQGIYEQYF.

This clonotype occurred a few times. The V and J genes are TRBV7-2 and TRBJ2-5; D is uncertain. Germline CDR1 reads SGHTA; CDR2 reads FQGNSA. The CDR3 loop spans 12 amino acids. V was shortened by 2 bases and J by 4 bases, with 5 bases between the two germline ends. Here the CDR3 reads CASSLRRETQYF. The CDR3 DNA reads TGTGCCAGCAGCTTACGGCGAGAGACCCAGTACTTC.